Below, 19 T cell receptor beta chains from the same sample are listed, as sequenced in a study of spatial heterogeneity in lung cancer. One entry per CDR3 protein, called by TCRdb with MiXCR from the 5' RACE reads. Of 7,600 or so distinct CDR3 sequences listed, around 7% were seen once; the top ten hold 60% to 85%. Regarding time point: sample taken at primary tumor resection. Researchers sequenced whole RNA taken from tumor, nontumor lung or frozen PBMC without sorting. The source was PBMCs, collected at surgery. The receptors were gathered from a male donor with early-stage non-small cell lung cancer.

The table lists this clonotype with many counts. The library was prepared for alpha chains; this beta chain is a stray read, so its frequency means little. The chain couples TRBV24-1 to TRBJ2-2, with D perhaps matching TRBD1 (5 bases). Germline V gives CDR1 KGHDR, CDR2 SFDVKD. V shed 7 bases and J shed 6 bases, with 11 bases lying between them. There are 13 residues in the CDR3. In DNA form, the CDR3 reads TGTGCCACCAGCATGGACAAGCCCGGGGAGCTGTTTTTT. This gives the protein CATSMDKPGELFF.

This clonotype showed up many times. In a library made to pick up alpha chains, this beta chain is a stray read with a size that means little. The V and J genes are TRBV2 and TRBJ2-2; possible D gene TRBD2, 6 bases. The CDR3 is 15 residues long. Trimming took 6 bases from V and 1 from J, leaving 12 bases between them. Germline CDR1 is SNHLY and CDR2 is FYNNEI. CDR3 nucleotide sequence: TGTGCCAGCAGGATGGATAGCGGGAACACCGGGGAGCTGTTTTTT. Translating it yields CASRMDSGNTGELFF.

This clonotype was seen at least ten times. A library prepared for alpha chains yielded this beta chain as an off-target read; its size is of little meaning. The J gene is TRBJ1-3, the V gene TRBV7-2, with a tentative D call TRBD1 (6 bases). This CDR3 is built from 15 residues. V was clipped by 5 bases and J by 5 bases, with 16 bases between them. CDR1 and CDR2 from the germline V gene are SGHTA and FQGNSA. This CDR3 is CASSVDSNRRNTIYF. The CDR3 nucleotides are TGTGCCAGCAGCGTGGACAGCAATCGAAGAAACACCATATATTTT.

This clonotype occurred many times. Little can be read into the size of this beta chain, an off-target read in a library designed for alpha chains. V and J are TRBV6-6 and TRBJ2-3; no clear D. The CDR3 consists of 12 residues. Between the trimmed V and J ends, which lost 6 bases and 4 bases, there was a span of 8 bases. The germline V gene encodes CDR1 MNHNY and CDR2 SVGAGI (reference sequence). CDR3 coding DNA: TGTGCCAGCAGCCCACGCGCAGATACGCAGTATTTT. Its protein is CASSPRADTQYF.

This clonotype has a count of ten or more. This beta chain lies outside the target of a library built for alpha chains; its clone size means little. This chain joins TRBV28 and TRBJ2-5, with TRBD2 matching over 13 bases. CDR1 and CDR2 from the germline V gene are MDHEN and SYDVKM. With 5 bases clipped from V and 5 bases from J, the junction kept 5 bases outside the gene matches. The CDR3 runs to 15 residues. CDR3 DNA sequence: TGTGCCAGCAGTACTAGCGGGAGGGCCTCGGAGACCCAGTACTTC. Amino acid sequence: CASSTSGRASETQYF.

This clonotype was observed many times. This beta chain is off target for a library built for alpha chains, so its abundance means little. V gene TRBV6-5 combines with J gene TRBJ1-6; D may be TRBD1 (5 bases). In germline, CDR1 is MNHEY, CDR2 SVGAGI. This CDR3 has 14 amino acids. Trimming took off 6 bases at V and 10 bases at J, with 16 bases between the two ends. This CDR3 reads CASSLGTESSPLHF. The CDR3 region has the DNA TGTGCCAGCAGCCTCGGGACGGAGAGCTCACCCCTCCACTTT.

The sample holds many counts of this clonotype. For a library built for alpha chains, this beta chain is a stray read; little rests on its size. The chain carries TRBV12-3 or TRBV12-4 and TRBJ2-3; D tentatively fits TRBD1 or TRBD2 (5 bases each). V was pared by 6 bases and J by 0 bases, with 13 bases between. The CDR3 consists of 15 residues. The DNA of the CDR3 is TGTGCCAGCAGCCGGGACCCCCCGAGCACAGATACGCAGTATTTT. It translates to CASSRDPPSTDTQYF.

On this clonotype itself: Within a library made for alpha chains, this beta chain is off target, and its count is uninformative. This chain joins TRBV29-1 and TRBJ2-1; 7 bases fit TRBD1. CDR3 size: 15 residues. The ends lost 4 bases at V and 0 bases at J; junction bases unmatched: 6. Per germline, CDR1 SQVTM and CDR2 ANQGSEA. The CDR3 loop reads CSVAKTGSSYNEQFF. The CDR3, as DNA: TGCAGCGTTGCGAAGACAGGGAGCTCCTACAATGAGCAGTTCTTC.

This clonotype came up many times. This beta chain came through as a stray read in a library set up for alpha chains, and its size says little. This chain connects TRBV10-3 to TRBJ1-4, with 7 bases fitting TRBD1. Germline lookup yields CDR1 ENHRY and CDR2 SYGVKD. With 5 bases clipped from V and 0 bases from J, the junction kept 3 bases outside the gene matches. The CDR3 contains 15 residues. DNA for the CDR3: TGTGCCATCAGTCAGGGGGAAGCAACTAATGAAAAACTGTTTTTT. Residues: CAISQGEATNEKLFF.

This clonotype was detected many times. Being off target in a library aimed at alpha chains, this beta chain has a size of little meaning. The chain is built from TRBV5-1 and TRBJ1-4; the match to TRBD1 covers 9 bases. The CDR3 runs 14 residues. Losses at the gene ends were 3 bases for V and 8 bases for J; bases not matched to a gene: 5. Germline CDR1 reads SGHRS; CDR2 reads YFSETQ. The CDR3 DNA is TGCGCCAGCAGCTCGGGACAGGGTGGGGAAAAACTGTTTTTT. This codes for CASSSGQGGEKLFF.

This clonotype was counted ten times or more. For a library built for alpha chains, this beta chain is a stray read; little rests on its size. The rearrangement uses TRBV20-1 and TRBJ2-2; 9 nucleotides align to TRBD2. This CDR3 region has 17 residues. J lost 1 base, V lost 3 bases, and 9 bases had no gene match. Germline CDR1 reads DFQATT; CDR2 reads SNEGSKA (reference sequence). The CDR3 reads CSARSRASGMNTGELFF. For the CDR3, the DNA is TGCAGTGCTAGGTCTAGGGCTAGCGGGATGAACACCGGGGAGCTGTTTTTT.

This clonotype was picked up many times. This beta chain represents an off-target read in a library built for alpha chains; its size is of limited meaning. The V and J genes are TRBV4-1 and TRBJ2-5; the D is unclear. Trimming shortened V by 3 bases and J by 1 base, and 18 bases separated the two germline ends. Germline V lookup: CDR1 MGHRA, CDR2 YSYEKL. This CDR3 has 17 amino acids. DNA of the CDR3: TGCGCCAGCAGCCAGGCGGCAGAGGCCAGAAGCCAAGAGACCCAGTACTTC. Its translation: CASSQAAEARSQETQYF.

This clonotype showed up many times. In a library made to pick up alpha chains, this beta chain is a stray read with a size that means little. This rearrangement joins TRBV2 to TRBJ2-5; no clear D. CDR1 and CDR2 (germline): SNHLY, FYNNEI. V lost 6 bases, J lost 5 bases, and 10 bases lay in between. The CDR3 extends over 12 amino acids. The CDR3 sequence: CASSLLGETQYF. CDR3 coding DNA: TGTGCCAGCAGCCTCCTAGGGGAGACCCAGTACTTC.

On this clonotype itself: Within a library made for alpha chains, this beta chain is off target, and its count is uninformative. The chain uses TRBV5-1 and TRBJ2-2, with D uncertain. Looked up from germline, CDR1 is SGHRS and CDR2 is YFSETQ. The CDR3 totals 14 residues. The V and J ends lost 7 bases and 3 bases respectively, with 13 bases between them. This CDR3 is CASATYGDTGELFF. The DNA of the CDR3 is TGCGCCAGCGCCACCTATGGGGACACCGGGGAGCTGTTTTTT. Full variable domain (remainder filled in from reference TRBV5-1 and TRBJ2-2): KAGVTQTPRYLIKTRGQQVTLSCSPISGHRSVSWYQQTPGQGLQFLFEYFSETQRNKGNFPGRFSGRQFSNSRSEMNVSTLELGDSALYLCASATYGDTGELFFGEGSRLTVL.

This clonotype was seen at least ten times. Being off target in a library aimed at alpha chains, this beta chain has a size of little meaning. This chain links TRBV29-1 with TRBJ2-5, with D perhaps TRBD1 (5 bases). This CDR3 is built from 15 residues. V was trimmed by 3 bases and J by 1 base, leaving 15 bases between them. The V gene's germline CDR1 is SQVTM and CDR2 ANQGSEA. CDR3 protein: CSVDMAGMGQETQYF. The CDR3 DNA reads TGCAGCGTTGATATGGCAGGGATGGGCCAAGAGACCCAGTACTTC.

Many counts were recorded for this clonotype. This beta chain slipped into a library made for alpha chains as a stray read, so its size is not meaningful. This rearrangement joins TRBV7-2 to TRBJ1-6; TRBD1 matches 11 bases. The CDR3 has 15 amino acids. J lost 12 bases, V lost 1 base, and 5 bases had no gene match. The germline V gene has CDR1 SGHTA and CDR2 FQGNSA. The CDR3: CASSLEGTGGLPLHF. In nucleotides, the CDR3 is TGTGCCAGCAGCTTAGAGGGGACAGGGGGATTACCCCTCCACTTT.

A few counts support this clonotype. This beta chain represents an off-target read in a library built for alpha chains; its size is of limited meaning. The chain uses TRBV6-6 and TRBJ2-2, with D possibly being TRBD1 (5 bases). Germline V lookup: CDR1 MNHNY, CDR2 SVGAGI (reference sequence). There are 14 residues in the CDR3. With 3 bases removed from V and 6 bases from J, the gap between germline ends came to 11 bases. The CDR3 reads CASSYAGHAGELFF. CDR3 nucleotide sequence: TGTGCCAGCAGTTATGCAGGGCACGCCGGGGAGCTGTTTTTT.

To note about this clonotype: This beta chain is off target for a library built for alpha chains, so its abundance means little. The V and J genes are TRBV6-2 or TRBV6-3 and TRBJ2-3; D tentatively reads TRBD1 or TRBD2 (5 bases each). This CDR3 has 14 residues. Germline assignment: CDR1 MNHEY and CDR2 SVGEGT. Trimming cost V 7 bases and J 2 bases, with 13 bases left between them. In DNA, the CDR3 is TGTGCCAGCACGAGGGACGGGGACACAGATACGCAGTATTTT. It yields the protein CASTRDGDTDTQYF.

The table lists this clonotype with many counts. This beta chain was picked up by a library intended for alpha chains and is off target, so its count carries little meaning. The rearrangement uses TRBV19 and TRBJ1-5; 7 positions match TRBD1. J lost 11 bases, V lost 1 base, and 14 bases had no gene match. Germline V gives CDR1 LNHDA, CDR2 SQIVND (reference sequence). The CDR3 contains 16 residues. The DNA for the CDR3 is TGTGCCAGTAGTATAGGAGTCGCAGGGGGAATCGATTCCCAGCATTTT. It specifies CASSIGVAGGIDSQHF.